The sequence of this T cell receptor beta chain was determined in a study of neoadjuvant anti-PD-1 for oral cavity cancer. Whole-study context: Patients mostly received three to four biweekly nivolumab doses at 3 mg/kg before surgery. Study-wide results and limits: Each response group had just a few patients in TCR analyses.

Time point here: after neoadjuvant nivolumab, at surgical resection. This clone was observed a few times. The antigen remains unidentified. Blood libraries mostly used roughly 440 ng genomic DNA, six replicates each. The repertoire was sequenced with immunoSEQ multiplex PCR; TCRdb's copy has only in-frame clones and lacks some. The sample holds fewer than 15,000 clones, 67% seen once. The V and J ends lost 1 base and 7 bases respectively, with 10 bases between them. Germline V gene lookup returns CDR1 LNHDA and CDR2 SQIVND (reference sequence). The CDR3 contains 13 residues. The sequence was collected from a person between 35 and 79 years old with oral cavity squamous cell carcinoma. The V and J genes are TRBV19 and TRBJ1-1; tentative D call: TRBD1 (5 bases). The sample was PBMCs, taken after nivolumab (anti-PD-1) treatment. In DNA form, the CDR3 reads TGTGCCAGTAGTATAGCGGCAGGGCGTGAAGCTTTCTTT. Protein product: CASSIAAGREAFF. Looking up the rest from reference TRBV19 and TRBJ1-1 gives the full variable domain: DGGITQSPKYLFRKEGQNVTLSCEQNLNHDAMYWYRQDPGQGLRLIYYSQIVNDFQKGDIAEGYSVSREKKESFPLTVTSAQKNPTAFYLCASSIAAGREAFFGQGTRLTVV.